What follows is one TCR beta chain and its context. This sample stems from a study of blood T cell repertoires in COVID-19. Study context: From T cells, B-cell-depleted T cells, or PBMCs came the material, which was cDNA or gDNA.

With 6 bases removed from V and 4 bases from J, the gap between germline ends came to 10 bases. Germline CDR1 and CDR2: MNHEY and SVGAGI. This CDR3 comprises 13 residues. Original data processing: Using reference gene primer amplification, nucleated cell counts were estimated. Profiling relied on immunoSEQ multiplex PCR, and the TCRdb table lists in-frame clones only, not all of them. For V, J and clone size, that table is used; D and trimming come from the DNA. The sample has some 200,000 clones; about 80% are singletons. The chain carries TRBV6-5 and TRBJ1-5; the D gene is possibly TRBD1 (5 bases). This sequence was found in a man aged 30 to 39 with active or convalescent COVID-19. Material: peripheral blood. CDR3: CASSQGWNQPQHF. CDR3 DNA sequence: TGTGCCAGCAGCCAGGGTTGGAATCAGCCCCAGCATTTT.